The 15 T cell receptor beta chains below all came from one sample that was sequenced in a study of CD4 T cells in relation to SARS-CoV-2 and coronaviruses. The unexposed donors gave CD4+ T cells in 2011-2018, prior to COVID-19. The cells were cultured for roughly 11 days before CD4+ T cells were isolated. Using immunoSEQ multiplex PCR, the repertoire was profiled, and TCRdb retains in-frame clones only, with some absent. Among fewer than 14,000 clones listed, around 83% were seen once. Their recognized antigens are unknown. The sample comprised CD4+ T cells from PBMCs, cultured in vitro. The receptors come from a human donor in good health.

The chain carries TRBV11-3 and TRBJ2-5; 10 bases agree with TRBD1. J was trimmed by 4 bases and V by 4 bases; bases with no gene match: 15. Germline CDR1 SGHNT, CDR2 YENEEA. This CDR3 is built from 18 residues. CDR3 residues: CASSSSPGQGRHRETQYF. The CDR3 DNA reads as TGTGCCAGCAGCTCATCCCCGGGACAGGGGCGGCATAGAGAGACCCAGTACTTC.

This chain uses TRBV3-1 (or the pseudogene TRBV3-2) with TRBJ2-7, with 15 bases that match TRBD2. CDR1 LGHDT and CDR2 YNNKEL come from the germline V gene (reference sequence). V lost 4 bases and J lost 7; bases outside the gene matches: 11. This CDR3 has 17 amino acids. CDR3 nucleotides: TGTGCCAGCAGCCGAAGATGGACTAGCGGGGGGGGTCTGGAGCAGTACTTC. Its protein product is CASSRRWTSGGGLEQYF.

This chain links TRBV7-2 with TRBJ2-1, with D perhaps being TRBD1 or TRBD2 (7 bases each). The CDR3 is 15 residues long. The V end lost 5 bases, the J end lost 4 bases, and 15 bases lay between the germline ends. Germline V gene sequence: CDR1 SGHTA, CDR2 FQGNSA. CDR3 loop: CASSQGGARYNEQFF. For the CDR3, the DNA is TGTGCCAGCAGCCAGGGGGGGGCGCGGTACAATGAGCAGTTCTTC.

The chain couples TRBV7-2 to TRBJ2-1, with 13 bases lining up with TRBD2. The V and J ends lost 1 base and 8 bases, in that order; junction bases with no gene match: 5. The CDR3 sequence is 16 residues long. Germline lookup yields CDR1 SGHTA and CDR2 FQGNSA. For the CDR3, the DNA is TGTGCCAGCAGCTTAGACGGGACTAGCGGGATTCATGAGCAGTTCTTC. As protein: CASSLDGTSGIHEQFF. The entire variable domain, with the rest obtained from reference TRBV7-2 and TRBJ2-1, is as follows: GAGVSQSPSNKVTEKGKDVELRCDPISGHTALYWYRQSLGQGLEFLIYFQGNSAPDKSGLPSDRFSAERTGGSVSTLTIQRTQQEDSAVYLCASSLDGTSGIHEQFFGPGTRLTVL.

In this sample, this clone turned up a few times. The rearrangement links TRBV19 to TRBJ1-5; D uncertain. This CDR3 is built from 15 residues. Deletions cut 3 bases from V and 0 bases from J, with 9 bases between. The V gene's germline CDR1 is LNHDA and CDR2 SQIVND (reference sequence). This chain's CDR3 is CASSITRYSNQPQHF. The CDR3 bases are TGTGCCAGTAGTATTACCCGGTATAGCAATCAGCCCCAGCATTTT.

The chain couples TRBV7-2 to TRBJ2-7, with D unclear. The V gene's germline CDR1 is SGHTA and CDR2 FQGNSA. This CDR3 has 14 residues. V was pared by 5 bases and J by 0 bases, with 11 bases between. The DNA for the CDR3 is TGTGCCAGCAGCCTCTACACCACCTCCTACGAGCAGTACTTC. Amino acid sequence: CASSLYTTSYEQYF.

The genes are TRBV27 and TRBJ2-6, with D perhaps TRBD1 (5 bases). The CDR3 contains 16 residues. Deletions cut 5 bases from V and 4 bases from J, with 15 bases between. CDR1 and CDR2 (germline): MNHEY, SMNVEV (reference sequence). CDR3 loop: CASSTMIRVGANVLTF. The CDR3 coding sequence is TGTGCCAGCAGTACTATGATCAGGGTAGGGGCCAACGTCCTGACTTTC.

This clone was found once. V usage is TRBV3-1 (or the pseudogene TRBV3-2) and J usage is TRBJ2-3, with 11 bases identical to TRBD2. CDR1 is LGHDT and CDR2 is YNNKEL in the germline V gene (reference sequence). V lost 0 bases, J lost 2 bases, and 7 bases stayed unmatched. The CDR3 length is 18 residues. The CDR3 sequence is CASSQDWLAGGPTDTQYF. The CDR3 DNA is TGTGCCAGCAGCCAAGATTGGCTAGCGGGAGGACCCACAGATACGCAGTATTTT.

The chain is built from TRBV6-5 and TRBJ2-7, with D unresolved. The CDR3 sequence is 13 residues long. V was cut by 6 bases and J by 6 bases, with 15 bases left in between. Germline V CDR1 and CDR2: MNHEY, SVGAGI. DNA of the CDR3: TGTGCCAGCAGCCTCCCCCCCTCCCTCGAGCAGTACTTC. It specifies CASSLPPSLEQYF.

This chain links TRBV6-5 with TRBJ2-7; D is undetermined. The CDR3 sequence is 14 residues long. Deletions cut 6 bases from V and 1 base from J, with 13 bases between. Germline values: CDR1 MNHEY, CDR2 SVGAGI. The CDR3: CASRTRIGSYEQYF. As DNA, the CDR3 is TGTGCCAGCAGGACAAGGATCGGGTCCTACGAGCAGTACTTC.

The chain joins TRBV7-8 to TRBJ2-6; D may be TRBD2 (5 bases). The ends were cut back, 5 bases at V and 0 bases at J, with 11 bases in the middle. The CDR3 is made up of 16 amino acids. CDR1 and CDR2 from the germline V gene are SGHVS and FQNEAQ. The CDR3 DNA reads TGTGCCAGCAGCCCGGTCGGGGACTCTGGGGCCAACGTCCTGACTTTC. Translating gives CASSPVGDSGANVLTF.

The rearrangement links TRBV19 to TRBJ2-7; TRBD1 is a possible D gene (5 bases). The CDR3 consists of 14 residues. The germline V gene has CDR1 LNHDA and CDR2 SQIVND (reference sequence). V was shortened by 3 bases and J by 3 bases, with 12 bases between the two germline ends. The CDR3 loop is CASSIGRGGYEQYF. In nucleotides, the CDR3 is TGTGCCAGTAGTATTGGAAGGGGCGGCTACGAGCAGTACTTC. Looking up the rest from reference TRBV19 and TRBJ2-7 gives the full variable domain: DGGITQSPKYLFRKEGQNVTLSCEQNLNHDAMYWYRQDPGQGLRLIYYSQIVNDFQKGDIAEGYSVSREKKESFPLTVTSAQKNPTAFYLCASSIGRGGYEQYFGPGTRLTVT.

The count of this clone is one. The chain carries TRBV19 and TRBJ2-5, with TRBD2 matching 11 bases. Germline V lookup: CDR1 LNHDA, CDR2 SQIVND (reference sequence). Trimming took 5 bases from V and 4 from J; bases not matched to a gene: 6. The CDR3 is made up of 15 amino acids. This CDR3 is CASSRLAGGGETQYF. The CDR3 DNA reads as TGTGCCAGTAGTCGGCTAGCGGGGGGTGGAGAGACCCAGTACTTC. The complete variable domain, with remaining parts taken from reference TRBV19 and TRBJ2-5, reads DGGITQSPKYLFRKEGQNVTLSCEQNLNHDAMYWYRQDPGQGLRLIYYSQIVNDFQKGDIAEGYSVSREKKESFPLTVTSAQKNPTAFYLCASSRLAGGGETQYFGPGTRLLVL.

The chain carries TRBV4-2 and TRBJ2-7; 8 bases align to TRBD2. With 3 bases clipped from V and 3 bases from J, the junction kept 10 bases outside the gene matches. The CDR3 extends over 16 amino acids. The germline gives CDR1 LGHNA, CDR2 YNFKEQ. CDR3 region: CASSQEPGGAFYEQYF. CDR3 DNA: TGTGCCAGCAGCCAGGAACCGGGGGGGGCTTTCTACGAGCAGTACTTC.

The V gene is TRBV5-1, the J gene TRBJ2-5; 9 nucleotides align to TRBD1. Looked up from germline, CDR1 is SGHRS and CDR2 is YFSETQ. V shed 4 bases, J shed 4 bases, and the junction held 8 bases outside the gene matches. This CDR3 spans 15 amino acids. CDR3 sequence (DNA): TGCGCCAGCAGCCGGACAGGGGTACGGGGAGAGACCCAGTACTTC. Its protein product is CASSRTGVRGETQYF. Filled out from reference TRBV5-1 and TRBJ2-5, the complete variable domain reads KAGVTQTPRYLIKTRGQQVTLSCSPISGHRSVSWYQQTPGQGLQFLFEYFSETQRNKGNFPGRFSGRQFSNSRSEMNVSTLELGDSALYLCASSRTGVRGETQYFGPGTRLLVL.